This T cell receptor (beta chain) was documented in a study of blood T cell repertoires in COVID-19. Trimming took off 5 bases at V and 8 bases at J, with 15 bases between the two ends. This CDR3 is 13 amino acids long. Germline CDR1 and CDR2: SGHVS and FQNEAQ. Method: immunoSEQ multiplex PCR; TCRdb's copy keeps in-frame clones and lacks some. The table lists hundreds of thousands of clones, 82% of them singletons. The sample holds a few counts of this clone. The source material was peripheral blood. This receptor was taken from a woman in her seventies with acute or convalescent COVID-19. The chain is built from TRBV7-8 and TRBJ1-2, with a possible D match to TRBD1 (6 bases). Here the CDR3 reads CASSLGGRGGYTF. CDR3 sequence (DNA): TGTGCCAGCAGCCTCGGGGGGCGCGGCGGCTACACCTTC.